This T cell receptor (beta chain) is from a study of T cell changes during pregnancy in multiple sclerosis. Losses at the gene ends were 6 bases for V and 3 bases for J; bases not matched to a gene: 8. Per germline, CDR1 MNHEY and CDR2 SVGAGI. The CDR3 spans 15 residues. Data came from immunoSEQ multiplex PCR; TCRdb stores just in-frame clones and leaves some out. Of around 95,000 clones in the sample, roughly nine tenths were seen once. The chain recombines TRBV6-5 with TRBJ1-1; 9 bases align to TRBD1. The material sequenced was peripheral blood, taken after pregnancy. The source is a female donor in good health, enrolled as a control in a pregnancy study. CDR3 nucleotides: TGTGCCAGCAGCTCGACGTGGACAGGGGACACTGAAGCTTTCTTT. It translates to CASSSTWTGDTEAFF.